This TCR beta chain was sequenced for a study of post-analysis software for immune sequencing data. Overall study context: As for disease course, relapsing-remitting, secondary progressive and progressive-relapsing multiple sclerosis were all included.

Prepared libraries of TCR beta cDNA carried unique molecular identifiers. Approximately 500,000 cDNA molecules were obtained per 1 to 10 million input T cells. TCRdb re-called the PCR reads with MiXCR, one entry per CDR3 protein. The table records fewer than 900,000 distinct CDR3 sequences, roughly 46% of them present only once. Study-level findings and limits: Relative to controls, patients with multiple sclerosis showed significantly lower normalized Chao1 diversity. The F measure placed samples prepared in the same batch into strongly shared clusters.

A few counts support this clonotype. What it binds is not known. Sequenced input: blood. The clonotype comes from a girl under 18 with multiple sclerosis.

For the CDR3, the DNA is TGTGCCAGCAGCTCTTCGACAGGGGTTAACACTGAAGCTTTCTTT. The encoded protein is CASSSSTGVNTEAFF. The rearrangement uses TRBV7-2 and TRBJ1-1; 8 positions match TRBD1. Trimming cost V 4 bases and J 2 bases; bases outside gene matches: 6. Germline V lookup: CDR1 SGHTA, CDR2 FQGNSA. CDR3 size: 15 residues.